Below, one T cell receptor beta chain is given with its context. This sample is part of a study of blood T cell repertoires in COVID-19. Background on the study: Sample material is recorded as cDNA or gDNA derived from T cells, B-cell-depleted T cells, or PBMCs.

The assay was immunoSEQ multiplex PCR, and TCRdb's table has in-frame clones only and misses some. The sample consists of 130,000 to 150,000 clones, 80% to 90% of them appearing once. Between the trimmed V and J ends, which lost 0 bases and 5 bases, there was a span of 9 bases. The CDR3 contains 14 residues. Looked up from germline, CDR1 is MGHRA and CDR2 is YSYEKL. Sequencing was done on a sample of peripheral blood. The clonotype was recovered from a woman aged 60-75 years with COVID-19, enrolled during active disease. This chain uses TRBV4-1 with TRBJ2-3; the D gene is possibly TRBD2 (7 bases). The CDR3 DNA reads TGCGCCAGCAGCCAAGATAGGGGGGGAGATACGCAGTATTTT. Encoded protein: CASSQDRGGDTQYF.